This T cell receptor (beta chain) was profiled in a study of response to subunit inactivated influenza vaccine. TCRdb recomputed calls from the RT-PCR reads with MiXCR, one row per CDR3 protein. The sample holds about 780,000 distinct CDR3 sequences, less than 20% seen once. The sequenced sample was PBMCs from blood, obtained approximately 5 days after vaccination. The receptor comes from a man aged 45-65 years who received an inactivated influenza vaccine.

The CDR3 region is CATSDGGYEQYF. The CDR3 region has the DNA TGTGCCACCAGTGATGGGGGGTACGAGCAGTACTTC. The rearrangement joins TRBV24-1 to TRBJ2-7; possibly TRBD2 for D (6 bases). Germline V lookup: CDR1 KGHDR, CDR2 SFDVKD. Trimming cost V 3 bases and J 4 bases, with 6 bases left between them. This CDR3 contains 12 residues.